The subject of this entry is one T cell receptor (beta chain). CDR1 and CDR2 from the germline V gene are PRHDT and FYEKMQ (reference sequence). The CDR3 sequence is 14 residues long. V was shortened by 5 bases and J by 5 bases, with 14 bases between the two germline ends. The data derive from a study of cytomegalovirus exposure and HLA in healthy donors. The PCR employed 60 Vbeta primers together with 13 Jbeta primers. TCRdb keeps only in-frame clones here, not all; method: immunoSEQ multiplex PCR. The sample comprises 90,000 to 95,000 clones, around three quarters of which are singletons, and about 0.53% rests with the top ten.

What was sequenced was PBMCs. The V gene is TRBV13, the J gene TRBJ2-3, with D possibly TRBD2 on 6 matching bases. The sequence derives from a young man in good health and CMV-seronegative. This CDR3 is CASSPRDAEDTQYF. CDR3 coding DNA: TGTGCCAGCAGCCCGCGGGACGCCGAAGATACGCAGTATTTT.